The clone carrying this T cell receptor (beta chain) has at least ten counts. Antigen specificity is unknown. The data stem from a study of molecular identifiers for immune sequencing clone quantification. Previously described methods with listed TCR primers produced the bulk TCR libraries. From the PCR reads, TCRdb called clonotypes with MiXCR, one entry per CDR3 protein. The table shows about 640,000 distinct CDR3 sequences, with nearly 20% occurring only once. V dropped 2 bases and J dropped 7 bases, with 15 bases sitting between them. The germline V gene has CDR1 SQVTM and CDR2 ANQGSEA. There are 14 residues in the CDR3. General study points: Over 98% of CMV-specific effector molecules, but under 1% of naive ones, were in clones above 20 copies.

The sample comprised naive CD8+ T cells from blood, with Jurkat cell RNA spiked in. Stated subset: FACS-sorted CD8+CD4-CCR7+CD45RA+ naive T cells. The chain carries TRBV29-1 and TRBJ1-5; D is possibly TRBD1 (5 bases). The TCR was taken from a human donor in good health. Some libraries in this study had Jurkat cell RNA spiked in. CDR3 DNA: TGCAGCGTTGAAAAGGGGCTCGTAACCCAGCCCCAGCATTTT. Translated: CSVEKGLVTQPQHF.